The present T cell receptor (beta chain) was sequenced within a study of cytomegalovirus exposure and HLA in healthy donors. Study-wide results and limits: V- and J-gene trimming of TCR beta was linked (in a later analysis) to a missense DCLRE1C variant. CMV antigen specificity of a few CMV-associated chains was confirmed in vitro. As a later analysis showed, several of the most significant clusters appeared to be linked to common viral pathogens.

Primers: 60 Vbeta forward and 13 Jbeta reverse. Data came from immunoSEQ multiplex PCR; TCRdb stores just in-frame clones and leaves some out. This sample has about 76,000 clones; around 76% occur once, and the top ten carry about 12%. Germline CDR1 SEHNR, CDR2 FQNEAQ (reference sequence). The CDR3 contains 15 residues. Trimming took 1 base from V and 4 from J, leaving 11 bases between them. This clone was picked up a small number of times. Its specificity is not known. The TCR comes from a male donor in good health and CMV-seropositive. The chain couples TRBV7-9 to TRBJ1-5, with a possible D match to TRBD1 (5 bases). The sequencing sample was made of PBMCs. DNA of the CDR3: TGTGCCAGCAGCTTAGGGTCGGGGGGGAATCAGCCCCAGCATTTT. Amino acids: CASSLGSGGNQPQHF.